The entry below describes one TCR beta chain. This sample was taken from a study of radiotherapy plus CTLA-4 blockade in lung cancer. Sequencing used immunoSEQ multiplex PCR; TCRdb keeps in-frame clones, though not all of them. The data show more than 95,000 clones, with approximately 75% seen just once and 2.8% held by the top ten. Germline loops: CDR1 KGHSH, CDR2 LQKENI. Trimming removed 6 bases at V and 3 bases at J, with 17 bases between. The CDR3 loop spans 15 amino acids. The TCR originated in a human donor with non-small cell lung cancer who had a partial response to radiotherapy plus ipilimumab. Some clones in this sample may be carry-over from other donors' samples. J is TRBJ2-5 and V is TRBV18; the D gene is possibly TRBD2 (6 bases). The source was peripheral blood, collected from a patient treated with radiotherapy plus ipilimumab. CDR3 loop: CASSDTLAGKETQYF. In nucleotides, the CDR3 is TGTGCCAGCTCCGACACCCTGGCGGGGAAAGAGACCCAGTACTTC.